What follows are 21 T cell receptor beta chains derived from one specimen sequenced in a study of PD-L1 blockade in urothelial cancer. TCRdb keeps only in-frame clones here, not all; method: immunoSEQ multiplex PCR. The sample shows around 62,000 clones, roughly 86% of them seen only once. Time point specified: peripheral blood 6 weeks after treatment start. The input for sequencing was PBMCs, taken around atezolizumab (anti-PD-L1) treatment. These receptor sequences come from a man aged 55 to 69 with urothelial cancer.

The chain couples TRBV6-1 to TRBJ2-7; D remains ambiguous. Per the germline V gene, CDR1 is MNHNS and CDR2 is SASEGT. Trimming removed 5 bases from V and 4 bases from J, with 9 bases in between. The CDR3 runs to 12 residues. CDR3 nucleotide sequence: TGTGCCAGCAGTTGGGTCGGGTACGAGCAGTACTTC. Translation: CASSWVGYEQYF.

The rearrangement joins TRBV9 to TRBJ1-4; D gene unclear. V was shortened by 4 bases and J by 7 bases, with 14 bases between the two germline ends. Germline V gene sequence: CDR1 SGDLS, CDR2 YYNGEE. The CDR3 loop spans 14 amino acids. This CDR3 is CASSPTGDSEKLFF. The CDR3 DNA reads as TGTGCCAGCAGCCCTACCGGGGATTCTGAAAAACTGTTTTTT.

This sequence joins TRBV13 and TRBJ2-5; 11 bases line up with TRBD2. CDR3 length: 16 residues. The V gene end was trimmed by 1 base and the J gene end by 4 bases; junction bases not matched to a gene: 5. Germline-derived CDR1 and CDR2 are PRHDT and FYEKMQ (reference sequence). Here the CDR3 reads CASSLVRLAGLETQYF. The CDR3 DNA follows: TGTGCCAGCAGCTTAGTGAGACTAGCGGGGCTAGAGACCCAGTACTTC.

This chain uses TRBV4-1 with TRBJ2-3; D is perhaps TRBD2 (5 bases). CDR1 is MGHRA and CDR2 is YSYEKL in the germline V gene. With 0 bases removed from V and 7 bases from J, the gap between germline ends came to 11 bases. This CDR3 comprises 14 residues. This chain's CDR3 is CASSQDSVGNTQYF. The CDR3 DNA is TGCGCCAGCAGCCAAGATTCAGTCGGGAATACGCAGTATTTT.

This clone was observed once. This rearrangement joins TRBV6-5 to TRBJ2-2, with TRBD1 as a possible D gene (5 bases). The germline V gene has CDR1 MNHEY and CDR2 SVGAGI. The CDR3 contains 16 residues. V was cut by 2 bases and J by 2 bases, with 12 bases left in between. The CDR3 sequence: CASSYPPTENTGELFF. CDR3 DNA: TGTGCCAGCAGTTACCCCCCGACAGAAAACACCGGGGAGCTGTTTTTT.

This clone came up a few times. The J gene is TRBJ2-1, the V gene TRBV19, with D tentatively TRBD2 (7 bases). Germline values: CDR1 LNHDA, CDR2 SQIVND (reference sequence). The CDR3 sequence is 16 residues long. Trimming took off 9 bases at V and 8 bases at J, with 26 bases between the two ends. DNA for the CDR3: TGTGCCAGCCTTCGGGACTACAGGGTGGCTAAGGATGAGCAGTTCTTC. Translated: CASLRDYRVAKDEQFF.

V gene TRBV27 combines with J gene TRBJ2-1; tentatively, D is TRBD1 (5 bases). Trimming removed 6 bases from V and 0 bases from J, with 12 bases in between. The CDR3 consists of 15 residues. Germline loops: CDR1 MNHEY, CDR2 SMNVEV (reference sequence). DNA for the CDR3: TGTGCCAGCAGCCCTACAGGTGACTCCTACAATGAGCAGTTCTTC. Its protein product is CASSPTGDSYNEQFF.

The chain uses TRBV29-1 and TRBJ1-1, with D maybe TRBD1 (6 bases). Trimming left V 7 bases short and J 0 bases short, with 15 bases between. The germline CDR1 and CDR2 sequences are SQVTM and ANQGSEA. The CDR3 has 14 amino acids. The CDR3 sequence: CSGFQGTVNTEAFF. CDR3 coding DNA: TGCAGCGGATTCCAGGGGACGGTGAACACTGAAGCTTTCTTT. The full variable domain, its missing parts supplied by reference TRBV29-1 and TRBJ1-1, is SAVISQKPSRDICQRGTSLTIQCQVDSQVTMMFWYRQQPGQSLTLIATANQGSEATYESGFVIDKFPISRPNLTFSTLTVSNMSPEDSSIYLCSGFQGTVNTEAFFGQGTRLTVV.

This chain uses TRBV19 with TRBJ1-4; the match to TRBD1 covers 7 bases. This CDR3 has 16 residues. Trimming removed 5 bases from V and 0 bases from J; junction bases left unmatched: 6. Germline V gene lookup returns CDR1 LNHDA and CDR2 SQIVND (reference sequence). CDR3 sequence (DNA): TGTGCCAGTAGTTACGACAGGGCTGCAACTAATGAAAAACTGTTTTTT. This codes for CASSYDRAATNEKLFF.

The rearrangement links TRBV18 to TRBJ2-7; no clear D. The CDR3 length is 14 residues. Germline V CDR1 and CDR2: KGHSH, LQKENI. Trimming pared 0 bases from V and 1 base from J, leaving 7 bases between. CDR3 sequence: CASSPPTISYEQYF. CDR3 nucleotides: TGTGCCAGCTCACCACCGACAATATCCTACGAGCAGTACTTC.

The CDR3 nucleotides are TGTGCCAGCAGGCCGGGACAGACATACGAGCAGTACTTC. Amino acids: CASRPGQTYEQYF. V usage is TRBV6-1 and J usage is TRBJ2-7, with 7 bases matching TRBD1. The CDR3 spans 13 residues. Unmatched junction bases numbered 6, after V lost 6 bases and J lost 4 bases. The germline CDR1 and CDR2 sequences are MNHNS and SASEGT.

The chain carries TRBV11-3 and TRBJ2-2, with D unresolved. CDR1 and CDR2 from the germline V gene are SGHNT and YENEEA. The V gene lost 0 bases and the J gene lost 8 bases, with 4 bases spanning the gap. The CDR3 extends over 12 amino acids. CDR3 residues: CASSLEAGELFF. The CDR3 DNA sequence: TGTGCCAGCAGCTTAGAAGCAGGGGAGCTGTTTTTT. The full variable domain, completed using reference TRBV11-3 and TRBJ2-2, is EAGVVQSPRYKIIEKKQPVAFWCNPISGHNTLYWYLQNLGQGPELLIRYENEEAVDDSQLPKDRFSAERLKGVDSTLKIQPAELGDSAVYLCASSLEAGELFFGEGSRLTVL.

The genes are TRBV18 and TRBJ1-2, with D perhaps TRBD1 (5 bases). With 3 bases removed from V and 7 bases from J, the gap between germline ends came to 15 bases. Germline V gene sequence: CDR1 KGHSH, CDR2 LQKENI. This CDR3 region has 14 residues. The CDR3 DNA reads TGTGCCAGCTCACCCGTGACGAGCGGGGCTGGCTACACCTTC. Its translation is CASSPVTSGAGYTF.

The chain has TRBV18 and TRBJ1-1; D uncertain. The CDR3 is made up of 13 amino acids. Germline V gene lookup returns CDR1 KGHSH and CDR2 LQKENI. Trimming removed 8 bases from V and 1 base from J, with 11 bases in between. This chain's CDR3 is CASRWEENTEAFF. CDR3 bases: TGTGCCAGCCGATGGGAGGAGAACACTGAAGCTTTCTTT. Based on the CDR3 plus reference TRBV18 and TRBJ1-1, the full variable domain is NAGVMQNPRHLVRRRGQEARLRCSPMKGHSHVYWYRQLPEEGLKFMVYLQKENIIDESGMPKERFSAEFPKEGPSILRIQQVVRGDSAAYFCASRWEENTEAFFGQGTRLTVV.

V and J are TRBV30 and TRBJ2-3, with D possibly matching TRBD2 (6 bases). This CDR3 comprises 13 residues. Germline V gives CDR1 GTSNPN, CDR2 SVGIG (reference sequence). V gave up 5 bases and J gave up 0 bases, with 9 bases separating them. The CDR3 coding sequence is TGTGCCTGGGGGAGGTTCAGCACAGATACGCAGTATTTT. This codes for CAWGRFSTDTQYF. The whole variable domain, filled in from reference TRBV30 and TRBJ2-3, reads SQTIHQWPATLVQPVGSPLSLECTVEGTSNPNLYWYRQAAGRGLQLLFYSVGIGQISSEVPQNLSASRPQDRQFILSSKKLLLSDSGFYLCAWGRFSTDTQYFGPGTRLTVL.

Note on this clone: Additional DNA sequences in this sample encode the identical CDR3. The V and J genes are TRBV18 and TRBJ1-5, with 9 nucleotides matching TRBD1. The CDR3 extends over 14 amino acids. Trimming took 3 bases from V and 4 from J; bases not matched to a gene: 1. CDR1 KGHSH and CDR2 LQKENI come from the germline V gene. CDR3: CASSPTGGNQPQHF. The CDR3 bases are TGTGCCAGCTCACCGACAGGGGGGAATCAGCCCCAGCATTTT.

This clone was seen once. CDR3 protein: CASSLDSGNPYEQYF. In nucleotides, the CDR3 is TGTGCCAGCAGCTTAGACAGCGGGAACCCCTACGAGCAGTACTTC. This sequence joins TRBV7-2 and TRBJ2-7; 7 nucleotides agree with TRBD2. The CDR3 is 15 residues long. Per germline, CDR1 SGHTA and CDR2 FQGNSA. Losses at the gene ends were 1 base for V and 2 bases for J; bases not matched to a gene: 5.

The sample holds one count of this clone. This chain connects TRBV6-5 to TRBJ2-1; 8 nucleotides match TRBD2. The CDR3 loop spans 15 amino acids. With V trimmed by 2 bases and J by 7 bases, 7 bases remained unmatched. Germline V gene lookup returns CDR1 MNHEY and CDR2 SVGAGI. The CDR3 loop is CASSYGGRRNNEQFF. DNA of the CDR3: TGTGCCAGCAGTTACGGCGGGAGGAGAAATAATGAGCAGTTCTTC.

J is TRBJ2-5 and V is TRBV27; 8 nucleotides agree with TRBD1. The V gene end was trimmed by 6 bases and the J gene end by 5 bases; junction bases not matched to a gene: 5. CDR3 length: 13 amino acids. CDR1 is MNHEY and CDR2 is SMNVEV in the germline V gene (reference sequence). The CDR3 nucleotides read TGTGCCAGCAGCACAGGGGGTCGGGAGACCCAGTACTTC. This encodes CASSTGGRETQYF.

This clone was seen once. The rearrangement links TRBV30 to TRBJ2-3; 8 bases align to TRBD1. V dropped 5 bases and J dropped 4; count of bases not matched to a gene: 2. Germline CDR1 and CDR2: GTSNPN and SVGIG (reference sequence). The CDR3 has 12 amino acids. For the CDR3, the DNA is TGTGCCTGGGTACAGGGGGCAGATACGCAGTATTTT. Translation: CAWVQGADTQYF.

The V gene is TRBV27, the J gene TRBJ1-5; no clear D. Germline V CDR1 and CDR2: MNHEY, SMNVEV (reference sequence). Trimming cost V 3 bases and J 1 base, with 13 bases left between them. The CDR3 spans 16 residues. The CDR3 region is CASSFVGRRSNQPQHF. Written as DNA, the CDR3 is TGTGCCAGCAGTTTTGTGGGGAGAAGGAGCAATCAGCCCCAGCATTTT.